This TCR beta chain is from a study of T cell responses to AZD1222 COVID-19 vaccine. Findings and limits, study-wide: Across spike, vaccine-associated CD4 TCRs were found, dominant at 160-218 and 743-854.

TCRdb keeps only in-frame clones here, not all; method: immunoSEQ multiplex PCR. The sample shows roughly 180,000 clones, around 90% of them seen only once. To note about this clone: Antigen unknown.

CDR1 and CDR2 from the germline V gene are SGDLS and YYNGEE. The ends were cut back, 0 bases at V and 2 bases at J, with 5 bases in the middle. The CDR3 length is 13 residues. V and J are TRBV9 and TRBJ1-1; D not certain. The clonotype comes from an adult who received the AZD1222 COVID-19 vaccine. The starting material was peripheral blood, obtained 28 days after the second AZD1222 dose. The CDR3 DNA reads TGTGCCAGCAGCGTAGCTACAAACACTGAAGCTTTCTTT. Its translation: CASSVATNTEAFF.